This TCR beta chain was profiled in a study of neurological immune-mediated disorders. This clonotype came up many times. TCRdb re-called the 5' RACE reads through MiXCR, storing one row per CDR3 protein. The sample records more than 25,000 distinct CDR3 sequences, 9.5% to 13% being singletons. Trimming cost V 6 bases and J 4 bases; bases outside gene matches: 7. The CDR3 length is 13 residues. CDR1 is DFQATT, CDR2 SNEGSKA, per germline (reference sequence). This sequence originates from a woman aged 60 to 75 in good health. The specimen sequenced was PBMCs. The chain uses TRBV20-1 and TRBJ2-7, with 9 nucleotides matching TRBD1. In nucleotides, the CDR3 is TGCAGTGCCGCCACAGGGGGCGCGTACGAGCAGTACTTC. It specifies CSAATGGAYEQYF.